This T cell receptor (beta chain) was retrieved from a study of shared clonotypes between healthy human individuals. Deep-level running was used for the assay. Libraries were prepared by immunoSEQ multiplex PCR; TCRdb keeps only in-frame clonotypes and omits some of them. The profile shows about 2.1 million clones, under 95% of them singletons. Selected positively for CCR7 and CD45RO-negative, naive CD8 cells excluded terminally differentiated effector memory CD45RA+ cells. Adult Caucasians living in Nashville, Tennessee made up all of the donors. The CDR3 is made up of 16 amino acids. The germline V gene has CDR1 LNHDA and CDR2 SQIVND (reference sequence). Deletions cut 0 bases from V and 1 base from J, with 13 bases between.

The TCR originated in a man between 18 and 35 years old in good health. Some clones in this sample may be carry-over from other donors' samples. Sequencing was carried out using naive CD8+ T cells from PBMCs. The chain is built from TRBV19 and TRBJ2-7, with D unclear. The CDR3: CASSIEKGSVSYEQYF. In nucleotides, the CDR3 is TGTGCCAGTAGTATAGAGAAGGGATCGGTTTCCTACGAGCAGTACTTC.